This is a list of T cell receptor beta chains from one sample in a study of blood T cell repertoires in COVID-19. Generated by immunoSEQ multiplex PCR, the TCRdb table keeps only in-frame clones and is missing some. The sample includes 100,000 or so clones, 65% to 85% seen only once; the top ten take roughly 1.9%. Sample: peripheral blood. All receptors derive from an older man with active or convalescent COVID-19. Each CDR3 is given with its conserved first and last residue. The D gene is left open where the match is weak. Clone size is shown for a subset of rows, as once, few, many or a class of expanded clone.

TRBV6-6	NA	TRBJ2-7	NA	TGTGCCAGCAGTTACCTCCAGGGGACTACCTACGAGCAGTACTTC	CASSYLQGTTYEQYF
TRBV5-1	NA	TRBJ2-6	NA	TGCGCCAGCAGCCCGCTGACAGCTTTCTCTGGGGCCAACGTCCTGACTTTC	CASSPLTAFSGANVLTF
TRBV5-4	NA	TRBJ2-7	NA	TGTGCCAGCAGCGCCGACATCTCCAAGAAGAAGCAGTACTTC	CASSADISKKKQYF
TRBV27	NA	TRBJ1-2	NA	TGTGCCAGCAGCCCTCGGACACCCTATGGCTACACCTTC	CASSPRTPYGYTF
TRBV13	once	TRBJ1-1	TRBD1	TGTGCCAGCAGCGCAGGGGGCACTGAAGCTTTCTTT	CASSAGGTEAFF
TRBV2	once	TRBJ2-5	TRBD2	TGTGCCAGCAGTGAAGGGGGGGGAGGGACCCAGTACTTC	CASSEGGGGTQYF
TRBV25-1	NA	TRBJ2-3	TRBD1	TGTGCCAGCAGTGACGACAGGGGCAGGACAGATACGCAGTATTTT	CASSDDRGRTDTQYF
TRBV18	NA	TRBJ2-7	NA	TGTGCCAGCTCACCCAGGGCCTTCAGGGATACCTACGAGCAGTACTTC	CASSPRAFRDTYEQYF
TRBV5-1	NA	TRBJ2-7	NA	TGCGCCAGCAGCTTGGGGGGCGTAGGCGCCTACGAGCAGTACTTC	CASSLGGVGAYEQYF
TRBV18	NA	TRBJ1-2	NA	TGTGCCAGCTCACCGAACCACAGGGACTATGGCTACACCTTC	CASSPNHRDYGYTF
TRBV20-1	NA	TRBJ2-3	TRBD2	TGCAGTGCTAGTCCCCCCTTAGCGGGGGGCTGGGGGGATACGCAGTATTTT	CSASPPLAGGWGDTQYF
TRBV7-2	NA	TRBJ2-2	TRBD2	TGTGCCAGCAGCTTAGCGTCGCCCAGGGAGGGAACCGGGGAGCTGTTTTTT	CASSLASPREGTGELFF
TRBV5-1	NA	TRBJ2-3	TRBD2	TGCGCCAGCAGCTTTGGCGGGGGAGGAACACGCACAGATACGCAGTATTTT	CASSFGGGGTRTDTQYF
TRBV7-8	NA	TRBJ1-1	NA	TGTGCCAGCAGCTTAGGCAGGGAGAACACTGAAGCTTTCTTT	CASSLGRENTEAFF
TRBV6-6	NA	TRBJ2-7	TRBD2	TGTGCCAGCAGCCCCCTGGGAGGGGATAAGGGCGAGCAGTACTTC	CASSPLGGDKGEQYF
TRBV7-9	NA	TRBJ2-2	NA	TGTGCCAGCGCCCTACTGGGGGCCGGAACCGGGGAGCTGTTTTTT	CASALLGAGTGELFF
TRBV7-2	NA	TRBJ2-7	TRBD1	TGTGCCAGCGGCAAGACAGGGGCATCCTACGAGCAGTACTTC	CASGKTGASYEQYF
TRBV2	NA	TRBJ1-5	NA	TGTGCCAGCAGTGAAGTGACACCGGGAGGCAATCAGCCCCAGCATTTT	CASSEVTPGGNQPQHF
TRBV18	NA	TRBJ2-5	TRBD1	TGTGCCAGCTCACGCGGGACAGGGGAAGAGACCCAGTACTTC	CASSRGTGEETQYF
TRBV3-1/TRBV3-2	NA	TRBJ1-6	NA	TGTGCCAGCAGCCAAGCAGGGATAAGCTCACCCCTCCACTTT	CASSQAGISSPLHF
TRBV7-8	NA	TRBJ1-3	NA	TGTGCCAGCAGCTTAGCGGAGCCGGGCTCTGGAAACACCATATATTTT	CASSLAEPGSGNTIYF
TRBV19	NA	TRBJ2-3	NA	TGTGCCAGTAGTATAGGGGGGGGCAGGGCAGATACGCAGTATTTT	CASSIGGGRADTQYF
TRBV27	NA	TRBJ1-5	NA	TGTGCCAGCAGTTTAGGTAGGGGTGGTCAGCCCCAGCATTTT	CASSLGRGGQPQHF
TRBV5-1	NA	TRBJ2-2	TRBD2	TGCGCCAGCACTAATAGCGGGGGATTCGGGGAGCTGTTTTTT	CASTNSGGFGELFF
TRBV9	NA	TRBJ2-7	NA	TGTGCCAGCAGCGTAAGCCCAGGTACCTCCTACGAGCAGTACTTC	CASSVSPGTSYEQYF
TRBV27	NA	TRBJ2-5	NA	TGTGCCAGCAGTTTGGGGGGTGAAGAGACCCAGTACTTC	CASSLGGEETQYF
TRBV7-2	NA	TRBJ2-2	NA	TGTGCCAGCACCGGGACATCGCTGGGCACCGGGGAGCTGTTTTTT	CASTGTSLGTGELFF
TRBV19	NA	TRBJ1-5	NA	TGTGCCAGTAGTACCCACTTAGGCAATCAGCCCCAGCATTTT	CASSTHLGNQPQHF
TRBV2	NA	TRBJ1-3	NA	TGTGCCAGCAGTGACAGGGGCAGAGGAAACACCATATATTTT	CASSDRGRGNTIYF
TRBV14	NA	TRBJ2-3	NA	TGTGCCAGCAGCCAAGGGGGGGTGGGTCACGATACGCAGTATTTT	CASSQGGVGHDTQYF
TRBV3-1/TRBV3-2	NA	TRBJ1-1	TRBD1	TGTGCCAGCAGCAGACAGGGGGCCGCTGAAGCTTTCTTT	CASSRQGAAEAFF
TRBV5-6	NA	TRBJ2-3	TRBD1	TGTGCCAGCAGCTTGGGGGGGACAGGGTACACAGATACGCAGTATTTT	CASSLGGTGYTDTQYF
TRBV28	NA	TRBJ1-6	TRBD1	TGTGCCAGCAGCTCACAGGGGACCATCCTCCACTTT	CASSSQGTILHF
TRBV5-1	NA	TRBJ1-1	NA	TGCGCCAGCAGCTTGGAATTGGCGGGGAACACTGAAGCTTTCTTT	CASSLELAGNTEAFF
TRBV7-2	NA	TRBJ2-1	NA	TGTGCCAGCGCAAAGCTGACTAGCTACAATGAGCAGTTCTTC	CASAKLTSYNEQFF
TRBV6-5	NA	TRBJ2-1	TRBD2	TGTGCCAGCAGTTCCCCAGCTAGCGGATTCTACAATGAGCAGTTCTTC	CASSSPASGFYNEQFF
TRBV30	NA	TRBJ2-5	NA	TGTGCCTGGGGGGGACAAGGGGAGACCCAGTACTTC	CAWGGQGETQYF
TRBV5-4	NA	TRBJ2-2	NA	TGTGCCAGCAGCCTCCCCGGTGCGGGGAGCAACACCGGGGAGCTGTTTTTT	CASSLPGAGSNTGELFF
TRBV14	few	TRBJ1-2	NA	TGTGCCAGCAGCCAAGATACCAGGGGCCACGCTAACTATGGCTACACCTTC	CASSQDTRGHANYGYTF
TRBV6-5	NA	TRBJ2-7	NA	TGTGCCAGCAGCTCGACAGGGGAGGGATACGAGCAGTACTTC	CASSSTGEGYEQYF
TRBV12-3/TRBV12-4	NA	TRBJ1-5	NA	TGTGCCAGCAAAGCAGGTCTCAATCAGCCCCAGCATTTT	CASKAGLNQPQHF
TRBV5-4	NA	TRBJ2-3	TRBD1	TGTGCCAGCAGCTGGGGACAGGGAACAGATACGCAGTATTTT	CASSWGQGTDTQYF
TRBV7-3	NA	TRBJ2-7	TRBD2	TGTGCCAGCAGCCTAGGGAGGGGTAATGGGTACGAGCAGTACTTC	CASSLGRGNGYEQYF
TRBV6-6	NA	TRBJ1-5	TRBD1	TGTGCCAGCAGTTACTGGACAGGGGGAAACAATCAGCCCCAGCATTTT	CASSYWTGGNNQPQHF
TRBV5-4	NA	TRBJ1-6	NA	TGTGCCAGCAGCTTGGACAACCTGGGCCCGAACCTTAATTCACCCCTCCACTTT	CASSLDNLGPNLNSPLHF
TRBV7-3	NA	TRBJ2-2	TRBD2	TGTGCCAGCAGCTTTGGAGCGGGGGACATTACCGGGGAGCTGTTTTTT	CASSFGAGDITGELFF